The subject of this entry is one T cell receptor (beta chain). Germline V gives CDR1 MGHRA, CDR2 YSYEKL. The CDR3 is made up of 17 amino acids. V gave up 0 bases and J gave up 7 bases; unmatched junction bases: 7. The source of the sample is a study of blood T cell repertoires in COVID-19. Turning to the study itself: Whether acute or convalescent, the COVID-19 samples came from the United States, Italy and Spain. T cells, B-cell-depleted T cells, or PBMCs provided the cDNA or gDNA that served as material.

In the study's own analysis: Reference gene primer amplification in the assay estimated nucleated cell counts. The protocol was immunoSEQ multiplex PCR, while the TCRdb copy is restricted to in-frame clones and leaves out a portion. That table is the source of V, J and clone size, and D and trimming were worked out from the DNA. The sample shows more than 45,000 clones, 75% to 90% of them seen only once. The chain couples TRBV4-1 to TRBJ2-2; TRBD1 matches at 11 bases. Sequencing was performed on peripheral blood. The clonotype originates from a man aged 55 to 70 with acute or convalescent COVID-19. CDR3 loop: CASSQDLRTGGVGELFF. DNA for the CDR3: TGCGCCAGCAGCCAAGATCTCAGGACAGGGGGCGTCGGGGAGCTGTTTTTT.